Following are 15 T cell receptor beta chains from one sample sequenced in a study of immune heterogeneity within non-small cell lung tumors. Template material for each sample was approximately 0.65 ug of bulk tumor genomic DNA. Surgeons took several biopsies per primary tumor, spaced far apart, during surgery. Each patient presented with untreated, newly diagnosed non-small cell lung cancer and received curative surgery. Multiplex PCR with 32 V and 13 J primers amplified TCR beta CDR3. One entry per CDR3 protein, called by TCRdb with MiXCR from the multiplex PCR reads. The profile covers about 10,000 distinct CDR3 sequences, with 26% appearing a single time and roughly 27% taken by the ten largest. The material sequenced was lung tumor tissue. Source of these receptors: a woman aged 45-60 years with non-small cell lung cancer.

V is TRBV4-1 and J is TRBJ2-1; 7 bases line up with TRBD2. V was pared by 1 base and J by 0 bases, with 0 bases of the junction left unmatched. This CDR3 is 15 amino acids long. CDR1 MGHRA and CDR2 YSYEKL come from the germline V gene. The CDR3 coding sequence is TGCGCCAGCAGCCAAGGCGGGAGCTCCTACAATGAGCAGTTCTTC. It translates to CASSQGGSSYNEQFF.

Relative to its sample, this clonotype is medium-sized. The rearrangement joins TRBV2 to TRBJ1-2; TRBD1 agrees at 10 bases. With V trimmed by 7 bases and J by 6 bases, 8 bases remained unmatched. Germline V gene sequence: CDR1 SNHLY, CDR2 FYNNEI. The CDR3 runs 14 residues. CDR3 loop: CASTRQGAHNGYTF. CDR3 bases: TGTGCCAGCACCCGACAGGGGGCGCATAATGGCTACACCTTC. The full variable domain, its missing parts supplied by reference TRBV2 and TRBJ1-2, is EPEVTQTPSHQVTQMGQEVILRCVPISNHLYFYWYRQILGQKVEFLVSFYNNEISEKSEIFDDQFSVERPDGSNFTLKIRSTKLEDSAMYFCASTRQGAHNGYTFGSGTRLTVV.

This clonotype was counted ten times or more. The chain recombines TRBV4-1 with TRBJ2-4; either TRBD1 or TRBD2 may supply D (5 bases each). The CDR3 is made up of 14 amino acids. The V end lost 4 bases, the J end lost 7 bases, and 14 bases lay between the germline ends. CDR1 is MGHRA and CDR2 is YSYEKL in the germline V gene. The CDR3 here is CASSLVGERNIQYF. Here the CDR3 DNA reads TGCGCCAGCAGCCTCGTGGGGGAGCGGAACATTCAGTACTTC.

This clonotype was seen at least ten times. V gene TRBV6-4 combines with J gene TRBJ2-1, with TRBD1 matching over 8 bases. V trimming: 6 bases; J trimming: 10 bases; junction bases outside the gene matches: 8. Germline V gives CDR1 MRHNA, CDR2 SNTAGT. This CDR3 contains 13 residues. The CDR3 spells CASSPQGAGEQFF. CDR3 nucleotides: TGTGCCAGCAGCCCTCAGGGGGCCGGAGAGCAGTTCTTC.

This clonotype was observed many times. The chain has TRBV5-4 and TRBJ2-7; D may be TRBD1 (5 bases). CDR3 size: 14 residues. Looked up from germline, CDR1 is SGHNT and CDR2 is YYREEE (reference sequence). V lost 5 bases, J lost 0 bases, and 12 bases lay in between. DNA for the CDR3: TGTGCCAGCAGAAGAGACAGAGACTCCTACGAGCAGTACTTC. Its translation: CASRRDRDSYEQYF.

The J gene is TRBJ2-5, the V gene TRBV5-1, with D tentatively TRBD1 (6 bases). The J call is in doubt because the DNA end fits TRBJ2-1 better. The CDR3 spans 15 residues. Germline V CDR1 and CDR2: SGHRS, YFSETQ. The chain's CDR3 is CASSFSGASSQEQFF. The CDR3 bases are TGCGCCAGCAGCTTTTCAGGGGCTTCAAGCCAGGAGCAGTTCTTC.

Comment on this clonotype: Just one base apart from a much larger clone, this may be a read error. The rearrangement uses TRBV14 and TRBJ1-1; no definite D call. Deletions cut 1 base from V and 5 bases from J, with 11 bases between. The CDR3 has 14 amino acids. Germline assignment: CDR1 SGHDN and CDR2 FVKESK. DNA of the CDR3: TGTGCCAGCAGCCAAGTTCGAGTGCGGACTGAAGCTTTCTTT. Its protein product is CASSQVRVRTEAFF.

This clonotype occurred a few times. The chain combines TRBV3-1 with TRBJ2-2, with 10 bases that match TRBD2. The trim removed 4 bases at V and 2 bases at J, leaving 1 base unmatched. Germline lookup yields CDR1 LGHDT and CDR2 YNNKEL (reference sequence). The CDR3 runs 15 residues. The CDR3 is CASSPSGGNTGELFF. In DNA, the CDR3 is TGTGCCAGCAGCCCTAGCGGGGGTAACACCGGGGAGCTGTTTTTT.

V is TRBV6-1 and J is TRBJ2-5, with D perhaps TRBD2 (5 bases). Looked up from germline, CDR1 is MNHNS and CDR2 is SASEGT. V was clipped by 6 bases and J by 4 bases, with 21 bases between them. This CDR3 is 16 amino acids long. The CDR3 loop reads CASRTHPLGEGETQYF. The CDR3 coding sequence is TGTGCCAGCAGGACGCATCCCCTGGGTGAGGGAGAGACCCAGTACTTC.

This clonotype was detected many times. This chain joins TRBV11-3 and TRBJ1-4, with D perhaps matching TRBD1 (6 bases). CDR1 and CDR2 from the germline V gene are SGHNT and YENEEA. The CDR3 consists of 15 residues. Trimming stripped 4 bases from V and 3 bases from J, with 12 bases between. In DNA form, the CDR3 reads TGTGCCAGCAGCTACAGGGAGTCCGCTAATGAAAAACTGTTTTTT. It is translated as CASSYRESANEKLFF. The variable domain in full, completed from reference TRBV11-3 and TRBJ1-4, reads EAGVVQSPRYKIIEKKQPVAFWCNPISGHNTLYWYLQNLGQGPELLIRYENEEAVDDSQLPKDRFSAERLKGVDSTLKIQPAELGDSAVYLCASSYRESANEKLFFGSGTQLSVL.

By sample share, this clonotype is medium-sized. As DNA, the CDR3 is TGTGCCTGGAGTGCAGGACAGGGATACGGCACTGAAGCTTTCTTT. Protein product: CAWSAGQGYGTEAFF. The genes are TRBV30 and TRBJ1-1; 8 bases map to TRBD1. CDR3 length: 15 residues. Trimming took 1 base from V and 4 from J; bases not matched to a gene: 8. The germline CDR1 and CDR2 sequences are GTSNPN and SVGIG (reference sequence).

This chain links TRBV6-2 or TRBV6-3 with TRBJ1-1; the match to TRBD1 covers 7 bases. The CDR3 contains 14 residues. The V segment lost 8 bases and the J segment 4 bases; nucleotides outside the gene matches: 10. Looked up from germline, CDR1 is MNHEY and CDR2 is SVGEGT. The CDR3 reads CASSLTGRSTEAFF. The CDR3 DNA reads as TGTGCCAGCTCGTTGACAGGGCGGAGCACTGAAGCTTTCTTT.

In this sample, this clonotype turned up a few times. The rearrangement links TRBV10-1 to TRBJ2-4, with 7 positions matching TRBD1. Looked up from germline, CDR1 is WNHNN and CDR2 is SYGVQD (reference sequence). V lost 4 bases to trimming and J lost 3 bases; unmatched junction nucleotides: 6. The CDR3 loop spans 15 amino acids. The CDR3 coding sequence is TGCGCCAGCAGTGCGAAGGCAGGGGGCAAAAACATTCAGTACTTC. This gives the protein CASSAKAGGKNIQYF.

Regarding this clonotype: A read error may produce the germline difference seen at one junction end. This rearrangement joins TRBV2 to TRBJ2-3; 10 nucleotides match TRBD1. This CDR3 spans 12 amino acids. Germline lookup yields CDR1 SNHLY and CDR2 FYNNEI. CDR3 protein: CASSRQGAMVAF. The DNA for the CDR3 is TGTGCCAGCAGTAGACAGGGGGCAATGGTAGCCTTT.

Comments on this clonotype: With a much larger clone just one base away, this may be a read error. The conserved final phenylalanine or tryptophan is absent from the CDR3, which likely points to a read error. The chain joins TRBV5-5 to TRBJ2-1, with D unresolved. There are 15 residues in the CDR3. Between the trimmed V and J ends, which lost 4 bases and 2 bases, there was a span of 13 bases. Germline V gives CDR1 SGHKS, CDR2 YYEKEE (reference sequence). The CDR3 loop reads CASSPSVGTYNEQFC. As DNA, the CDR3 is TGTGCCAGCAGCCCGAGTGTTGGTACCTACAATGAGCAGTTCTGC.